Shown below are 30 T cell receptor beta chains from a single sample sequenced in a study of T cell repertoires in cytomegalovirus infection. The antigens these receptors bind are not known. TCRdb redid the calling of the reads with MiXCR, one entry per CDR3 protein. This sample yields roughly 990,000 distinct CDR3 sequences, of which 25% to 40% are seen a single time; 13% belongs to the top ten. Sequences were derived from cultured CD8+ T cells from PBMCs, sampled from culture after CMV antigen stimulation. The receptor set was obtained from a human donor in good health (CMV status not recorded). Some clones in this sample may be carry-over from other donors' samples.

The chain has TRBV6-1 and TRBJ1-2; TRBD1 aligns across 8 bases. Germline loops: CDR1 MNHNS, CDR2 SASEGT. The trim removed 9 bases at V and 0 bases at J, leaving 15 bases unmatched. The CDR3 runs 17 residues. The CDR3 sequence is CASLEPLGQGANYGYTF. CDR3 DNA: TGTGCCAGTCTTGAACCCCTCGGACAGGGAGCTAACTATGGCTACACCTTC.

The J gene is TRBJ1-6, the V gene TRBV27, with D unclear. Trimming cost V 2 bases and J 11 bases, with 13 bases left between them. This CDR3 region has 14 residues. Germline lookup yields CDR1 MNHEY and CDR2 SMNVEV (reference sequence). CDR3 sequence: CASSLDGQWAPLHF. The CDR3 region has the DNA TGTGCCAGCAGTTTAGACGGCCAATGGGCACCCCTCCACTTT.

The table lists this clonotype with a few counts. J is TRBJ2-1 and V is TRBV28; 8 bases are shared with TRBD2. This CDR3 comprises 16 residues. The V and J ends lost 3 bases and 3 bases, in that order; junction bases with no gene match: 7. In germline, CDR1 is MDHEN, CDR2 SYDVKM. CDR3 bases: TGTGCCAGCAGTTTGGTTAGCGGGACTTACTACAATGAGCAGTTCTTC. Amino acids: CASSLVSGTYYNEQFF.

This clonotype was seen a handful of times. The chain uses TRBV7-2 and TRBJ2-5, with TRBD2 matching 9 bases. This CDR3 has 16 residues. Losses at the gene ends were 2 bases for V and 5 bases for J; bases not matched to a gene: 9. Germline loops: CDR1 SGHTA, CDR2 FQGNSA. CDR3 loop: CASSLSGGGAGETQYF. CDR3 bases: TGTGCCAGCAGCTTATCGGGCGGGGGGGCCGGGGAGACCCAGTACTTC.

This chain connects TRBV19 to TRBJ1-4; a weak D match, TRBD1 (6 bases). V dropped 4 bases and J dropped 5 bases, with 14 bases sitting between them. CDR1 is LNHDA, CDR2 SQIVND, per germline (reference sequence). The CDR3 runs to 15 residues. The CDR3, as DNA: TGTGCCAGTAGTAACCTGGACAGCAAGAATGAAAAACTGTTTTTT. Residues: CASSNLDSKNEKLFF.

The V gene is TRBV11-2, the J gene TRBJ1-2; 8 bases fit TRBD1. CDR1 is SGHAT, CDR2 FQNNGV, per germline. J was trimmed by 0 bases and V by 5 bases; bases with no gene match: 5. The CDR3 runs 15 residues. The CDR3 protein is CASSLGQGSNYGYTF. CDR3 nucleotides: TGTGCCAGCAGCCTCGGACAGGGATCTAACTATGGCTACACCTTC.

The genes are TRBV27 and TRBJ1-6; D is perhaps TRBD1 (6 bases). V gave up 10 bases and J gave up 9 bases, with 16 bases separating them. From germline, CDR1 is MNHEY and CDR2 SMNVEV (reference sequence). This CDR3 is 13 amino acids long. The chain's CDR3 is CATTRTALSPLHF. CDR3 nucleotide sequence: TGTGCCACCACGAGGACAGCTCTTTCACCCCTCCACTTT.

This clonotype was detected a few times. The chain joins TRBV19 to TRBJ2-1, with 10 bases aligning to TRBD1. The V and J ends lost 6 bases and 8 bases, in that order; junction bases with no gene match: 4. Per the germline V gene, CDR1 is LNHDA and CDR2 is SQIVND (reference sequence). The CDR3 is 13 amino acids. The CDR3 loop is CASRGTGDDEQFF. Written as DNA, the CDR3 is TGTGCCAGTAGAGGGACAGGGGATGATGAGCAGTTCTTC.

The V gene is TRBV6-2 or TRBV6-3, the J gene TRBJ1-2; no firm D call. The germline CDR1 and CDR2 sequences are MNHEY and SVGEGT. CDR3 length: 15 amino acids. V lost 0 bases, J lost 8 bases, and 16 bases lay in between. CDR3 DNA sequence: TGTGCCAGCAGTTACTCGACGGCTCCGTTTGGAGGCTACACCTTC. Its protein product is CASSYSTAPFGGYTF.

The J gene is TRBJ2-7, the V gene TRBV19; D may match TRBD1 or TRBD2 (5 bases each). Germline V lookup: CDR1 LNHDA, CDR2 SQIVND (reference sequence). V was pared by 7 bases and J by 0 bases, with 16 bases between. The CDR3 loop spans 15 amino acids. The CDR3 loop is CASTPGGHLSYEQYF. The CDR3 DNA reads TGTGCCAGTACCCCTGGAGGACACCTCTCCTACGAGCAGTACTTC.

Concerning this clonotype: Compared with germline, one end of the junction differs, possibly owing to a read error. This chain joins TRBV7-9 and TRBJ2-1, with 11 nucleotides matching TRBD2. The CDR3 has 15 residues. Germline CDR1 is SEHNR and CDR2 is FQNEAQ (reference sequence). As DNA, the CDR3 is TGTGCCAGCAGCCATAGCGGGGGGGCCAACAATAAGCAGTTCTTC. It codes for CASSHSGGANNKQFF.

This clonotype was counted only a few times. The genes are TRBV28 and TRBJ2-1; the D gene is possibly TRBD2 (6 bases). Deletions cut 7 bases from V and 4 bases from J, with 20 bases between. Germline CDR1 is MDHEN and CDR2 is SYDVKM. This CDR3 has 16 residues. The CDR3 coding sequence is TGTGCCAGCACCCCTAGGGTTAGCGGCTCTTACAATGAGCAGTTCTTC. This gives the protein CASTPRVSGSYNEQFF.

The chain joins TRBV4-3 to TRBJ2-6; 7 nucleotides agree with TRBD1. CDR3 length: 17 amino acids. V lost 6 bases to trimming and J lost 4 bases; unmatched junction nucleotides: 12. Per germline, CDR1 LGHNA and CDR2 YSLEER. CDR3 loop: CASRGQRGQAGANVLTF. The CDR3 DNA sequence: TGCGCCAGCAGGGGACAGAGGGGTCAGGCGGGGGCCAACGTCCTGACTTTC.

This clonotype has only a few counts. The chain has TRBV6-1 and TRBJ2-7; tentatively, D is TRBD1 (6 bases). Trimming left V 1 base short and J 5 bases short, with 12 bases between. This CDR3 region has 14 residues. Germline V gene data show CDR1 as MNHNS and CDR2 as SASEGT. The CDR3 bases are TGTGCCAGCAGTGAAGGCAGGGGAAAGGACGAGCAGTACGTC. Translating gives CASSEGRGKDEQYV.

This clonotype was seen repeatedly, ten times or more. The CDR3 DNA reads TGTGCCAGCAGAACCCGGGACAGGGGATGGGAGACCCAGTACTTC. Residues: CASRTRDRGWETQYF. The V gene is TRBV6-2 or TRBV6-3, the J gene TRBJ2-5, with 10 bases fitting TRBD1. The CDR3 is 15 residues long. From germline, CDR1 is MNHEY and CDR2 SVGEGT. J gave up 5 bases and V 6 bases, and 9 bases lay outside the gene matches.

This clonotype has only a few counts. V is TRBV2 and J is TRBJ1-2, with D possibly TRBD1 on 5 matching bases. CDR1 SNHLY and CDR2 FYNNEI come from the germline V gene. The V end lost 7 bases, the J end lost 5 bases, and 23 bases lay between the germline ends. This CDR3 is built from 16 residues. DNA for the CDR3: TGTGCCAGCACCCTAACCCGGGACGGCAGACGGTATGGCTACACCTTC. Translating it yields CASTLTRDGRRYGYTF.

CDR3 sequence: CASSLGQGAITGELFF. In DNA, the CDR3 is TGTGCCAGCAGCCTAGGACAGGGGGCTATCACCGGGGAGCTGTTTTTT. The chain has TRBV5-6 and TRBJ2-2; TRBD1 agrees at 11 bases. Germline V lookup: CDR1 SGHDT, CDR2 YYEEEE. V dropped 4 bases and J dropped 4; count of bases not matched to a gene: 6. The CDR3 totals 16 residues. Using reference TRBV5-6 and TRBJ2-2 for the parts outside the CDR3, the full variable domain is DAGVTQSPTHLIKTRGQQVTLRCSPKSGHDTVSWYQQALGQGPQFIFQYYEEEERQRGNFPDRFSGHQFPNYSSELNVNALLLGDSALYLCASSLGQGAITGELFFGEGSRLTVL.

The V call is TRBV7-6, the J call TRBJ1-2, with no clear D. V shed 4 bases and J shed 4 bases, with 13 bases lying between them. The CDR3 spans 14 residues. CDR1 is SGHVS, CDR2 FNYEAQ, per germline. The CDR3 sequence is CASSSEQKLYGYTF. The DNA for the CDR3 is TGTGCCAGCAGCTCCGAACAGAAACTCTATGGCTACACCTTC.

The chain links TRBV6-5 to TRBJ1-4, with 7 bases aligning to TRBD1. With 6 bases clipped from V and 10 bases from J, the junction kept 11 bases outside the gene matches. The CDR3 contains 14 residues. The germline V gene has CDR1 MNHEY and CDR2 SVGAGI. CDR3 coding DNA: TGTGCCAGCAGCAATCGGGACAGCATTAGAAAACTGTTTTTT. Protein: CASSNRDSIRKLFF.

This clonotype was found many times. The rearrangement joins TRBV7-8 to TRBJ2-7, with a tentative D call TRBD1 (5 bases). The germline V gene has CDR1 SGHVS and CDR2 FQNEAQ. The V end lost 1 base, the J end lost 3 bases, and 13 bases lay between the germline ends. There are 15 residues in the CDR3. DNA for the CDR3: TGTGCCAGCAGCTTAGTAGACAGTAGATACTACGAGCAGTACGTC. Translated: CASSLVDSRYYEQYV.

The CDR3 nucleotides read TGTGCCATCAGACTTAGCACAGATACGCAGTATTTT. Its translation: CAIRLSTDTQYF. This sequence joins TRBV10-3 and TRBJ2-3; no definite D call. The V and J ends lost 6 bases and 0 bases respectively, with 4 bases between them. The CDR3 loop spans 12 amino acids. Germline CDR1 and CDR2: ENHRY and SYGVKD.

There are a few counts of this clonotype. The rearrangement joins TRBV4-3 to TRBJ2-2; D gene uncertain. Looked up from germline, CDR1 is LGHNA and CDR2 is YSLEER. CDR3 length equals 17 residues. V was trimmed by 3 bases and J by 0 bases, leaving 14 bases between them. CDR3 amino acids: CASSQPRGTSNTGELFF. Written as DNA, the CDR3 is TGCGCCAGCAGCCAGCCCCGCGGAACCTCGAACACCGGGGAGCTGTTTTTT.

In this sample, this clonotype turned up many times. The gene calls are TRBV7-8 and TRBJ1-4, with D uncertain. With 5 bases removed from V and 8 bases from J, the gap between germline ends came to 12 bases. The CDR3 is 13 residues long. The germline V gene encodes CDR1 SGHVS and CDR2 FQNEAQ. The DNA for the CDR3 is TGTGCCAGCAGCCGAAGGGTAAACGAAAAACTGTTTTTT. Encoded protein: CASSRRVNEKLFF.

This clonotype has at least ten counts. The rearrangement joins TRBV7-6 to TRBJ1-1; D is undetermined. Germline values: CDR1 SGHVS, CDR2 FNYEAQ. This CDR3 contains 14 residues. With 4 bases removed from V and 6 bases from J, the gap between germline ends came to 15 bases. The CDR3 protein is CASSSSGPRAEAFF. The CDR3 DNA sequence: TGTGCCAGCAGCTCCTCGGGCCCCCGGGCTGAAGCTTTCTTT.

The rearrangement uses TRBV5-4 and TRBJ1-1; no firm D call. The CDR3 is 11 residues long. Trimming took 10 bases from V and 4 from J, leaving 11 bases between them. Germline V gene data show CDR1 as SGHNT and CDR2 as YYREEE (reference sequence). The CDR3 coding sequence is TGTGCCGTAGTACGGCGCACTGAAGCTTTCTTT. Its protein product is CAVVRRTEAFF.

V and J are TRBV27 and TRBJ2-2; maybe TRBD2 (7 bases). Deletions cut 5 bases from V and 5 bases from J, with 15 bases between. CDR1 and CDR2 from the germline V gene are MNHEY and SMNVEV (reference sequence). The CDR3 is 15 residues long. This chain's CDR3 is CASSKGGGLTGELFF. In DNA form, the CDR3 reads TGTGCCAGCAGTAAGGGGGGGGGTCTTACCGGGGAGCTGTTTTTT.

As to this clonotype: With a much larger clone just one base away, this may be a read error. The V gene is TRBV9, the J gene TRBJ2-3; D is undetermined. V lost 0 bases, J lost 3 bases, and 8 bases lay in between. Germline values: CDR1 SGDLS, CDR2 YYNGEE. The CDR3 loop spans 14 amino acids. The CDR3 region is CASSVGVGTDTQYF. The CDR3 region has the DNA TGTGCCAGCAGCGTAGGGGTGGGGACAGATACGCAGTATTTT.

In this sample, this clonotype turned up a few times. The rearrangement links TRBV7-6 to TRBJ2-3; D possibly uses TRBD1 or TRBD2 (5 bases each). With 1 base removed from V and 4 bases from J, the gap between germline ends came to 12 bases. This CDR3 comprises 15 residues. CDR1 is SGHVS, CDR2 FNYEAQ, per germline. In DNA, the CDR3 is TGTGCCAGCAGCTTAGGGGACCTTAGGGCAGATACGCAGTATTTT. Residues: CASSLGDLRADTQYF.

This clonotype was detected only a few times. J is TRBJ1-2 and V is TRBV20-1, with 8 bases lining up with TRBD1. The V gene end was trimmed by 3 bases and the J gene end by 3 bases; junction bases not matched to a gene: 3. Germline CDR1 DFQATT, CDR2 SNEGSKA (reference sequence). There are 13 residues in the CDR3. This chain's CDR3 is CSARDRDYYGYTF. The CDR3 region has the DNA TGCAGTGCTAGGGACAGGGATTACTATGGCTACACCTTC.

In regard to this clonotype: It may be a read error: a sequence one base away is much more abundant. The CDR3 reads CASSLVQEHEQFF. CDR3 bases: TGTGCCAGCAGCTTAGTACAGGAGCACGAGCAGTTCTTC. The V gene is TRBV11-1, the J gene TRBJ2-1, with a weak D call TRBD1 (5 bases). The V gene lost 1 base and the J gene lost 10 bases, with 11 bases spanning the gap. The CDR3 length is 13 residues. CDR1 and CDR2 from the germline V gene are SGHAT and FQDESV (reference sequence).